This T cell receptor beta chain was identified in a study of beta chain features in type 1 diabetes. Study information: Age and gender were similar between patients and healthy donors, as were cell yields. The study's findings and limits: A possible short-template PCR bias applies equally to patients and controls. A moderate, significant TCRB CDR3 shortening appeared in type 1 diabetes across four CD4+ subsets. Diminished insertions and augmented deletions at VDJ junctions characterized type 1 diabetes patients.

Concerning this clone: Its antigen remains unidentified.

TCRB transcripts that were expressed got sequenced, as all of the isolated RNA had been reverse transcribed. The data were produced by immunoSEQ multiplex PCR, yet TCRdb's version contains in-frame clones alone and is incomplete. The sample lists tens of thousands of clones; around 60% were seen once. V was clipped by 7 bases and J by 3 bases, with 17 bases between them. CDR1 and CDR2 (germline): SQVTM, ANQGSEA. The CDR3 runs to 14 residues. The sequencing sample was made of stem cell memory CD4+ T cells from blood. The V and J genes are TRBV29-1 and TRBJ2-3; D may be TRBD1 (5 bases). The source of this sequence is a woman aged 30 to 39 with type 1 diabetes. The CDR3 DNA reads as TGCAGCGGTGGGGCTCGTGATGGGACAGATACGCAGTATTTT. Protein: CSGGARDGTDTQYF.